The clone carrying this T cell receptor beta chain was found a few times. What it binds is not known. These data belong to a study of CD8 T cells in ankylosing spondylitis. Broader study findings: Ankylosing spondylitis blood appeared to carry a characteristic TCR beta motif of several highly homologous variants.

Germline assignment: CDR1 KGHSH and CDR2 LQKENI. This CDR3 comprises 14 residues. Trimming at V came to 5 bases and at J to 7 bases, leaving 5 bases not matched to a gene. Making the TCR beta libraries involved quantitative 5'-RACE with molecular barcodes. TCRdb reprocessed the 5' RACE reads with MiXCR, giving one entry per CDR3 protein. The sample has approximately 300,000 distinct CDR3 sequences, approximately 8.2% seen once. The sample taken for sequencing was blood, either unsorted or a sorted T cell fraction (not recorded which). The sequence derives from a male donor with ankylosing spondylitis. This chain connects TRBV18 to TRBJ1-5, with 10 bases fitting TRBD1. As DNA, the CDR3 is TGTGCCAGCTCAACTGACAGGGGGCAACAGCCCCAGCATTTT. Its translation is CASSTDRGQQPQHF.